This entry lists 9 T cell receptor beta chains sequenced from one sample in a study of T-cell reconstitution after alpha-beta-depleted transplantation in children. A TCRbeta library incorporating unique molecular identifiers was prepared. TCRdb processed the PCR reads anew with MiXCR; each CDR3 protein has one entry. The sample has approximately 350,000 distinct CDR3 sequences, less than 15% seen once. Sample: PBMCs, taken from the stem cell graft. The receptors originated from a human donor who donated a stem cell graft to a child with Fanconi anemia.

This clonotype was found many times. V gene TRBV11-2 combines with J gene TRBJ2-3; D tentatively fits TRBD1 or TRBD2 (5 bases each). The V and J ends lost 6 bases and 0 bases respectively, with 13 bases between them. Looked up from germline, CDR1 is SGHAT and CDR2 is FQNNGV. There are 15 residues in the CDR3. The CDR3 region is CASRQGTYSTDTQYF. Written as DNA, the CDR3 is TGTGCCAGCAGGCAAGGGACCTACAGCACAGATACGCAGTATTTT. The whole variable domain, filled in from reference TRBV11-2 and TRBJ2-3, reads EAGVAQSPRYKIIEKRQSVAFWCNPISGHATLYWYQQILGQGPKLLIQFQNNGVVDDSQLPKDRFSAERLKGVDSTLKIQPAKLEDSAVYLCASRQGTYSTDTQYFGPGTRLTVL.

This clonotype was counted between two and nine times. The chain couples TRBV29-1 to TRBJ2-3; 10 bases agree with TRBD1. Germline V gene sequence: CDR1 SQVTM, CDR2 ANQGSEA. V trimming: 6 bases; J trimming: 3 bases; junction bases outside the gene matches: 6. CDR3 length: 14 residues. CDR3 residues: CSVARTGGTDTQYF. CDR3 nucleotide sequence: TGCAGCGTCGCGAGGACAGGGGGTACAGATACGCAGTATTTT.

In this sample, this clonotype turned up many times. The V gene is TRBV12-3 or TRBV12-4, the J gene TRBJ2-1, with 8 positions matching TRBD1. This CDR3 has 15 amino acids. The trim removed 6 bases at V and 4 bases at J, leaving 8 bases unmatched. The CDR3, as DNA: TGTGCCAGCAGCCCTCGACAGGGGAAATACAATGAGCAGTTCTTC. The encoded protein is CASSPRQGKYNEQFF.

This clonotype was found a few times. The CDR3 spells CASSLGEMKGNTEAFF. DNA for the CDR3: TGTGCCAGCAGCTTGGGGGAGATGAAGGGAAACACTGAAGCTTTCTTT. This chain connects TRBV11-1 to TRBJ1-1, with TRBD1 as a possible D gene (5 bases). The length of the CDR3 is 16 residues. From germline, CDR1 is SGHAT and CDR2 FQDESV (reference sequence). The V gene lost 3 bases and the J gene lost 2 bases, with 16 bases spanning the gap.

The gene calls are TRBV28 and TRBJ2-7; D ambiguous. The V end lost 7 bases, the J end lost 2 bases, and 15 bases lay between the germline ends. The CDR3 spans 14 residues. Germline CDR1 and CDR2: MDHEN and SYDVKM. CDR3 DNA: TGTGCCAGCAAGGGCCCGGCACCGCCCTACGAGCAGTACTTC. Translating gives CASKGPAPPYEQYF.

The chain links TRBV14 to TRBJ2-7, with D possibly matching TRBD2 (6 bases). Germline V CDR1 and CDR2: SGHDN, FVKESK. The CDR3 covers 13 residues. V was trimmed by 1 base and J by 13 bases, leaving 17 bases between them. The CDR3 nucleotides are TGTGCCAGCAGCCAAGTCGGGGACTCCCCATCCTACTTC. This codes for CASSQVGDSPSYF.

The rearrangement links TRBV4-3 to TRBJ2-3; tentatively, D is TRBD1 (6 bases). The V gene's germline CDR1 is LGHNA and CDR2 YSLEER. The CDR3 consists of 16 residues. Between the trimmed V and J ends, which lost 1 base and 1 base, there was a span of 12 bases. CDR3 amino acids: CASSQADNRGTDTQYF. For the CDR3, the DNA is TGCGCCAGCAGCCAAGCGGATAACAGGGGCACAGATACGCAGTATTTT.

In its sample, this clonotype was seen a few times. This chain joins TRBV3-1 and TRBJ2-2; D gene uncertain. With 6 bases removed from V and 4 bases from J, the gap between germline ends came to 12 bases. CDR1 is LGHDT, CDR2 YNNKEL, per germline (reference sequence). This CDR3 is 14 amino acids long. Here the CDR3 DNA reads TGTGCCAGCAGAGAACGGCAGTCCACCGGGGAGCTGTTTTTT. Protein: CASRERQSTGELFF.

This clonotype turned up a few times. The V and J genes are TRBV10-3 and TRBJ1-1, with D unclear. Deletions cut 0 bases from V and 2 bases from J, with 10 bases between. Per germline, CDR1 ENHRY and CDR2 SYGVKD. The CDR3 consists of 15 residues. CDR3 in DNA: TGTGCCATCAGTGAGTCAAACAGCCCTAACACTGAAGCTTTCTTT. This translates into CAISESNSPNTEAFF.